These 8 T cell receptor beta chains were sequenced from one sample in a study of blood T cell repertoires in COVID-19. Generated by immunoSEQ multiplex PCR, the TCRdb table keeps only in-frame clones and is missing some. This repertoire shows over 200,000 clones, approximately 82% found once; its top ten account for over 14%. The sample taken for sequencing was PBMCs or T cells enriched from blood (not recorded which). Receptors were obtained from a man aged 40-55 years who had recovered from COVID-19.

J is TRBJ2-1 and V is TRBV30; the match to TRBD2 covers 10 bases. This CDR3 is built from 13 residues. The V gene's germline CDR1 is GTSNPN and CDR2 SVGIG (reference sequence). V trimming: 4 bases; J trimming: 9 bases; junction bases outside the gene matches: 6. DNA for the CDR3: TGTGCCTGGACAGCGGGAGGGTTCAGTGAGCAGTTCTTC. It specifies CAWTAGGFSEQFF.

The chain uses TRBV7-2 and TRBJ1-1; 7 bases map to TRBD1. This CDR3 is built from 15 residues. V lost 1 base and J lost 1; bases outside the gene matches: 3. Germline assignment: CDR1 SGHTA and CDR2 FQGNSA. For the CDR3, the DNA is TGTGCCAGCAGCTTAGTTAGGGGGCGGAACACTGAAGCTTTCTTT. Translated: CASSLVRGRNTEAFF.

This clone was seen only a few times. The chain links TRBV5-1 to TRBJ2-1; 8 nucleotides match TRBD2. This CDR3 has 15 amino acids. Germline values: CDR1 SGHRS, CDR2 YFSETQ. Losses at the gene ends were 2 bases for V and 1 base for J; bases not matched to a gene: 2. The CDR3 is CASSFGGRSYNEQFF. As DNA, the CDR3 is TGCGCCAGCAGCTTTGGCGGGAGGTCCTACAATGAGCAGTTCTTC.

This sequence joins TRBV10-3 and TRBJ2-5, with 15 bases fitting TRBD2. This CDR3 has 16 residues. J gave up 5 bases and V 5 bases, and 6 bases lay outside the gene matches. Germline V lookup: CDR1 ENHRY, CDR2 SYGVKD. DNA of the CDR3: TGTGCCATCAGTTCTCCGGGACTAGCGGGGGGCGAGACCCAGTACTTC. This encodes CAISSPGLAGGETQYF.

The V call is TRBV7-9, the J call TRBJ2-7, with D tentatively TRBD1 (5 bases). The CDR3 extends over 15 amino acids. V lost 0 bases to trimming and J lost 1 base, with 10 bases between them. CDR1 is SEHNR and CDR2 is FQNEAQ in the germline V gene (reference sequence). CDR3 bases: TGTGCCAGCAGCTTAGCAACAGGTGCTTCCTACGAGCAGTACTTC. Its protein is CASSLATGASYEQYF.

This chain's CDR3 is CASSLAGGYTF. For the CDR3, the DNA is TGTGCCAGCAGCTTGGCCGGGGGCTACACCTTC. The chain carries TRBV5-6 and TRBJ1-2; D remains ambiguous. The length of the CDR3 is 11 residues. V was shortened by 0 bases and J by 8 bases, with 5 bases between the two germline ends. Per the germline V gene, CDR1 is SGHDT and CDR2 is YYEEEE.

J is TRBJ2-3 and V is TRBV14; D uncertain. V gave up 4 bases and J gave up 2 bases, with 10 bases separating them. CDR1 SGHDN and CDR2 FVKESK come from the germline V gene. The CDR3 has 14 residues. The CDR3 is CASSLNIYTDTQYF. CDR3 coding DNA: TGTGCCAGCAGCCTCAATATCTACACAGATACGCAGTATTTT.

Here the CDR3 reads CASGRWGDSPLHF. The CDR3 nucleotides read TGTGCCAGCGGCCGATGGGGAGATTCACCCCTCCACTTT. The chain joins TRBV7-9 to TRBJ1-6; no definite D call. Germline lookup yields CDR1 SEHNR and CDR2 FQNEAQ (reference sequence). Trimming shortened V by 8 bases and J by 8 bases, and 13 bases separated the two germline ends. The CDR3 consists of 13 residues.